The T cell receptor (beta chain) under discussion was sequenced for a study of cytomegalovirus exposure and HLA in healthy donors. TCRdb's copy holds only in-frame clones and misses some; the assay was immunoSEQ multiplex PCR. The sample has approximately 280,000 clones; roughly 90% are singletons. The receptor was derived from a woman aged 18 to 35 in good health and CMV-seronegative. The sample comprised PBMCs.

This chain's CDR3 is CASSVLRDRGHEQYF. The CDR3 DNA reads as TGTGCCAGCAGTGTGCTCCGGGACAGGGGGCACGAGCAGTACTTC. This chain joins TRBV6-5 and TRBJ2-7; 12 bases are a match to TRBD1. This CDR3 has 15 residues. Germline assignment: CDR1 MNHEY and CDR2 SVGAGI. V trimming: 5 bases; J trimming: 5 bases; junction bases outside the gene matches: 7.